Listed here is a single TCR beta chain. This sample is part of a study of identical twins. TCRdb independently ran MiXCR on the 5' RACE reads; one entry per CDR3 protein. In the table there are about 520,000 distinct CDR3 sequences, about 20% of which are singletons. Germline CDR1 reads GTSNPN; CDR2 reads SVGIG (reference sequence). Trimming removed 0 bases at V and 4 bases at J, with 28 bases between. This CDR3 comprises 20 residues. These data were likewise used in another study, on T cells expressing NK-cell markers.

The V and J genes are TRBV30 and TRBJ2-1; TRBD2 is a possible D gene (6 bases). The sequence came from a young woman in good health. The sample consisted of CD4+ T cells sorted from blood. CDR3 sequence: CAWSVPRPGPGASAYNEQFF. The CDR3 DNA follows: TGTGCCTGGAGTGTACCCCGCCCAGGTCCGGGAGCTAGCGCGTACAATGAGCAGTTCTTC.